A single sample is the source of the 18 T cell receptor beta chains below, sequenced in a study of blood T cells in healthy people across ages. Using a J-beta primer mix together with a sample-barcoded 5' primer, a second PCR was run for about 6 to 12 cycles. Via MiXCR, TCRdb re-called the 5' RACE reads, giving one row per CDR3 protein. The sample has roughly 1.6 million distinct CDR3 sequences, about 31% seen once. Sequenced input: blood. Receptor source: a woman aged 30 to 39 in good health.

This CDR3 reads CASSPPGLLGIYEQYF. The CDR3, as DNA: TGTGCCAGCAGCCCACCCGGCCTATTGGGGATCTACGAGCAGTACTTC. The chain employs TRBV3-1 and TRBJ2-5; D not certain. The DNA matches TRBJ2-7 better at its end, which makes the J call doubtful. The CDR3 contains 16 residues. Germline-derived CDR1 and CDR2 are LGHDT and YNNKEL (reference sequence).

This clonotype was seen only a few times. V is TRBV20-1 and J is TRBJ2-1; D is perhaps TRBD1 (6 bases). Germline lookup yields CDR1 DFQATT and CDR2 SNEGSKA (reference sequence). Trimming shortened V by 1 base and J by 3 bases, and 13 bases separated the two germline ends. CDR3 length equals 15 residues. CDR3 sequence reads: CSARVRTALYNEQFF. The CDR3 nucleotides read TGCAGTGCTAGAGTGAGGACAGCGCTCTACAATGAGCAGTTCTTC.

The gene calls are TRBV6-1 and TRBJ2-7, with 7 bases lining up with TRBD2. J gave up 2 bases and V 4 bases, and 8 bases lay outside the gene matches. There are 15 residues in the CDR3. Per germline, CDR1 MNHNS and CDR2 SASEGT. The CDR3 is CASSGGGLNTYEQYF. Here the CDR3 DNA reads TGTGCCAGCAGTGGCGGGGGACTTAACACCTACGAGCAGTACTTC.

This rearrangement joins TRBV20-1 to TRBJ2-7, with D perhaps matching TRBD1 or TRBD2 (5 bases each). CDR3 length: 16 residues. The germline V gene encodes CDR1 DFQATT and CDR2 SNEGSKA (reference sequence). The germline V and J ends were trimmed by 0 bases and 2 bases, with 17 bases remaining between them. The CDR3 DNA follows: TGCAGTGCTAGAGATCACCCGCGGCAGGGACCCTACGAGCAGTACTTC. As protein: CSARDHPRQGPYEQYF.

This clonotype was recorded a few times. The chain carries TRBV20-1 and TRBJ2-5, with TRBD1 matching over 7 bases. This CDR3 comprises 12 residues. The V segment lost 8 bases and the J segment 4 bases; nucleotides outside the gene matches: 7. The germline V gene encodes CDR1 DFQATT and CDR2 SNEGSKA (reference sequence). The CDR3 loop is CSTGTEGETQYF. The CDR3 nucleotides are TGCAGTACCGGGACAGAGGGAGAGACCCAGTACTTC.

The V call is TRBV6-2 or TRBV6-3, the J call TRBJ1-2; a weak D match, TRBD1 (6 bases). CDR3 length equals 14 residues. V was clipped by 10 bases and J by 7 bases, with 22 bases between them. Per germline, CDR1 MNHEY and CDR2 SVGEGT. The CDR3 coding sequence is TGTGCCAACAAACGGAACCAGGGGATGGGTGGCTACACCTTC. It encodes CANKRNQGMGGYTF.

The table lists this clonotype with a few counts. The CDR3 nucleotides read TGCAGTGCTAGGGTTACTACCCCGAGCTATGGCTACACCTTC. Translated, it gives CSARVTTPSYGYTF. The rearrangement uses TRBV20-1 and TRBJ1-2; no definite D call. CDR1 and CDR2 (germline): DFQATT, SNEGSKA (reference sequence). CDR3 length: 14 amino acids. Trimming stripped 3 bases from V and 4 bases from J, with 15 bases between.

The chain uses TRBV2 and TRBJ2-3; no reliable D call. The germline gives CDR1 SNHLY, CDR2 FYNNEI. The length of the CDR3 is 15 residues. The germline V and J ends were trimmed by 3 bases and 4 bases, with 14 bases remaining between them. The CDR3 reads CASSEPPGWADTQYF. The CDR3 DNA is TGTGCCAGCAGTGAGCCCCCCGGGTGGGCAGATACGCAGTATTTT.

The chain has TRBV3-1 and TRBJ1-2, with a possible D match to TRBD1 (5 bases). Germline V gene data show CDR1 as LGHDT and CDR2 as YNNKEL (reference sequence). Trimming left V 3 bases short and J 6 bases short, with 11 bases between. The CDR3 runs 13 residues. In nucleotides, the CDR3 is TGTGCCAGCAGCCAGGTTTGGGGGAATGGCTACACCTTC. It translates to CASSQVWGNGYTF. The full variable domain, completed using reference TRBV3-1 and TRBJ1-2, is DTAVSQTPKYLVTQMGNDKSIKCEQNLGHDTMYWYKQDSKKFLKIMFSYNNKELIINETVPNRFSPKSPDKAHLNLHINSLELGDSAVYFCASSQVWGNGYTFGSGTRLTVV.

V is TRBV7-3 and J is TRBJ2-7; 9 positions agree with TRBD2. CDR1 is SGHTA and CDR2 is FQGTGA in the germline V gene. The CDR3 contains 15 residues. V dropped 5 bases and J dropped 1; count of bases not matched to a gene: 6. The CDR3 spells CASSGAGGRSYEQYF. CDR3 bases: TGTGCCAGCAGCGGGGCGGGAGGGCGGTCCTACGAGCAGTACTTC.

CDR3 sequence reads: CASSTDRDRNIQYF. DNA for the CDR3: TGCGCCAGCAGCACCGACAGGGATCGGAACATTCAGTACTTC. V gene TRBV5-1 combines with J gene TRBJ2-4; the match to TRBD1 covers 7 bases. The germline gives CDR1 SGHRS, CDR2 YFSETQ. The CDR3 sequence is 14 residues long. J lost 7 bases, V lost 4 bases, and 8 bases had no gene match.

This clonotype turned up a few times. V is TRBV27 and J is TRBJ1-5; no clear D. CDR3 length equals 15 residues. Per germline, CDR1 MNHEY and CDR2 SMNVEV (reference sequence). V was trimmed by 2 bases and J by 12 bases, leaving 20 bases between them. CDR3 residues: CASSLNGQNSLSQHF. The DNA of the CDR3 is TGTGCCAGCAGTTTAAATGGGCAAAACTCGTTAAGCCAGCATTTT.

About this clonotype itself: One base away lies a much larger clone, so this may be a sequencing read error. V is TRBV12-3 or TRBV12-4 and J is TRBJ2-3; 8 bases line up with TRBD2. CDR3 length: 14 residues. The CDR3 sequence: CASRRGASTDTEYF. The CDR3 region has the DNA TGTGCCAGCAGGCGGGGGGCTAGCACAGATACGGAGTATTTT.

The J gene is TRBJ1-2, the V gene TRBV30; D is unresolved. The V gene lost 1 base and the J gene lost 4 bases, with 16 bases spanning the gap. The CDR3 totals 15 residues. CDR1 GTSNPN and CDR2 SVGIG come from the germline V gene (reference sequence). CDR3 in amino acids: CAWSDGTEESYGYTF. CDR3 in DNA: TGTGCCTGGAGTGACGGAACTGAGGAGAGCTATGGCTACACCTTC.

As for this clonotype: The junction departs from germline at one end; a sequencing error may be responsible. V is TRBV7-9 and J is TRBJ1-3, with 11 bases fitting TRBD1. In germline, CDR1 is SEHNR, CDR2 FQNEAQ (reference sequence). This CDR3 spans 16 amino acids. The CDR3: CASSPDRGRAGNTVYF. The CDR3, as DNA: TGTGCCAGCAGCCCGGACAGGGGGCGCGCGGGAAACACCGTATATTTT.

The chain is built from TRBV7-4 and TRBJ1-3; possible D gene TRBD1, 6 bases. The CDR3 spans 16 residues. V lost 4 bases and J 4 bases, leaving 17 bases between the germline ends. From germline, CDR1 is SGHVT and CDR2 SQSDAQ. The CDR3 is CASSYLSGATGNTIYF. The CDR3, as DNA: TGTGCCAGCAGCTACTTATCGGGGGCAACAGGAAACACCATATATTTT.

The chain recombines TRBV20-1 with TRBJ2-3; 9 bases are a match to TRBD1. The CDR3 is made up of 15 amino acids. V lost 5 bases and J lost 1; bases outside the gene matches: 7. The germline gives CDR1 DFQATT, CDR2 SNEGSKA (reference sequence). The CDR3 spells CSAVSGTGRTDTQYF. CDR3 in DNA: TGCAGTGCTGTTTCCGGGACAGGGCGCACAGATACGCAGTATTTT.

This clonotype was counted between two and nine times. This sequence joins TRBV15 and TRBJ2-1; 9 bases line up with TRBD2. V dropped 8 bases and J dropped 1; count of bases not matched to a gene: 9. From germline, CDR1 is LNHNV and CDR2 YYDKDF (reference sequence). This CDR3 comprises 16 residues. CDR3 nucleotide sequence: TGTGCCACCGGGCGGGGGGGCTCATCATCCTACAATGAGCAGTTCTTC. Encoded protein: CATGRGGSSSYNEQFF.